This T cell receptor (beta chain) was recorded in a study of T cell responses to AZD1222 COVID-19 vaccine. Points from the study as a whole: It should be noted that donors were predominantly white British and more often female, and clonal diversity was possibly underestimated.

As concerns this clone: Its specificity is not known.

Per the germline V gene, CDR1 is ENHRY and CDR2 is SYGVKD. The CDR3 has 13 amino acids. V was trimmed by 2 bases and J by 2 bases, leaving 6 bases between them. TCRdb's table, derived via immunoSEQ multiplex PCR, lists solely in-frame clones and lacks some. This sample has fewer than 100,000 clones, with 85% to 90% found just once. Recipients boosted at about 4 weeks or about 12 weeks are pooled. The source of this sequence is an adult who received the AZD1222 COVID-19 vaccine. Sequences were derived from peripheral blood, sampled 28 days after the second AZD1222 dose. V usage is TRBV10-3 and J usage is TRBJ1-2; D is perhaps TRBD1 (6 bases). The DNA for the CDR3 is TGTGCCATCAGTGAGGGACAGAACTATGGCTACACCTTC. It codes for CAISEGQNYGYTF.